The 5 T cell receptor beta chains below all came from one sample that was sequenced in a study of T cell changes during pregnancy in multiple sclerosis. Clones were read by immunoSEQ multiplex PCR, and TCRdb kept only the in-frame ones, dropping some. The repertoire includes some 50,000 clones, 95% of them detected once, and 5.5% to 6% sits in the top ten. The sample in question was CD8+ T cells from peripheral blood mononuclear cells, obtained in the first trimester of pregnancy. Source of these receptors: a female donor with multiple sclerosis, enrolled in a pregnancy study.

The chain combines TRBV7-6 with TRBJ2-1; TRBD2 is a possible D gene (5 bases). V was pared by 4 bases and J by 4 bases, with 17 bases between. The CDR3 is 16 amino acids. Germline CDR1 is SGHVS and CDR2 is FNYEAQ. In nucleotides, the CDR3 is TGTGCCAGCAGCTCCCGCGGGCTACTATCTTACAATGAGCAGTTCTTC. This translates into CASSSRGLLSYNEQFF.

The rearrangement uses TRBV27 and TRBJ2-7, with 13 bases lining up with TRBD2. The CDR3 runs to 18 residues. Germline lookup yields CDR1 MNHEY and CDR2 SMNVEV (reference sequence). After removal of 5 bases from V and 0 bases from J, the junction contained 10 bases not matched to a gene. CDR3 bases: TGTGCCAGCAGTCCCCTCGGACTAGCGGGAGCTCGCTCCTACGAGCAGTACTTC. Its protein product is CASSPLGLAGARSYEQYF.

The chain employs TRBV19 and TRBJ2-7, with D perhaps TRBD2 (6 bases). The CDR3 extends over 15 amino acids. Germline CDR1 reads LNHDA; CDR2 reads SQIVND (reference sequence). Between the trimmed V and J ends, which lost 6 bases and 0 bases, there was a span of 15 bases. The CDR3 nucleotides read TGTGCCAGTAGGACCTCTAGCGCCAGCTCCTACGAGCAGTACTTC. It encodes CASRTSSASSYEQYF.

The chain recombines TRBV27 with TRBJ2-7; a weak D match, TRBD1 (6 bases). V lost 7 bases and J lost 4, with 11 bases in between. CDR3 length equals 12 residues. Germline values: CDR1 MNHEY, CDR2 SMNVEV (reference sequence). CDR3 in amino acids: CASMATGYEQYF. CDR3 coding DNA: TGTGCCAGCATGGCGACAGGTTACGAGCAGTACTTC.

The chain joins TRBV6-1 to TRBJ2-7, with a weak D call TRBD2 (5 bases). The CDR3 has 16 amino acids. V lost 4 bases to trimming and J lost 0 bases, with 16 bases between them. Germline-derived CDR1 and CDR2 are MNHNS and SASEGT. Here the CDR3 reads CASSGRLAGASYEQYF. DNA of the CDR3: TGTGCCAGCAGTGGGCGTCTTGCGGGCGCCTCCTACGAGCAGTACTTC.